The 15 T cell receptor beta chains presented below share a single source sample, sequenced in a study of blood T cell repertoires in COVID-19. The data were produced by immunoSEQ multiplex PCR, yet TCRdb's version contains in-frame clones alone and is incomplete. The sample yields about 270,000 clones, roughly 86% seen once. Material: peripheral blood. The receptor set was obtained from a man aged 35-49 years with active or convalescent COVID-19.

The rearrangement joins TRBV3-1 (or the pseudogene TRBV3-2) to TRBJ1-6; 8 bases agree with TRBD1. Germline values: CDR1 LGHDT, CDR2 YNNKEL (reference sequence). Losses at the gene ends were 4 bases for V and 9 bases for J; bases not matched to a gene: 8. The CDR3 loop spans 15 amino acids. This CDR3 reads CASSLMTGASSPLHF. The CDR3 nucleotides are TGTGCCAGCAGCCTCATGACAGGGGCTAGTTCACCCCTCCACTTT.

The gene calls are TRBV14 and TRBJ2-7, with D unclear. The CDR3 runs 16 residues. V gave up 0 bases and J gave up 4 bases, with 16 bases separating them. CDR1 SGHDN and CDR2 FVKESK come from the germline V gene. The CDR3 nucleotides read TGTGCCAGCAGCCAAGATTTGGCAGTCTTCCTTTACGAGCAGTACTTC. Its protein product is CASSQDLAVFLYEQYF. Together with reference TRBV14 and TRBJ2-7, the CDR3 gives the full variable domain: EAGVTQFPSHSVIEKGQTVTLRCDPISGHDNLYWYRRVMGKEIKFLLHFVKESKQDESGMPNNRFLAERTGGTYSTLKVQPAELEDSGVYFCASSQDLAVFLYEQYFGPGTRLTVT.

This chain links TRBV9 with TRBJ1-3; 9 bases line up with TRBD1. Germline V CDR1 and CDR2: SGDLS, YYNGEE. V lost 3 bases and J lost 6; bases outside the gene matches: 7. This CDR3 comprises 15 residues. The CDR3 protein is CASSGPGTGTNTIYF. As DNA, the CDR3 is TGTGCCAGCAGCGGACCCGGGACAGGGACAAACACCATATATTTT.

The gene calls are TRBV27 and TRBJ2-7; 9 bases agree with TRBD2. The V gene end was trimmed by 2 bases and the J gene end by 4 bases; junction bases not matched to a gene: 3. The CDR3 covers 14 residues. Germline V gene data show CDR1 as MNHEY and CDR2 as SMNVEV (reference sequence). CDR3: CASSLAGGLYEQYF. The CDR3 DNA is TGTGCCAGCAGTTTAGCGGGAGGGCTTTACGAGCAGTACTTC.

V gene TRBV2 combines with J gene TRBJ2-5, with TRBD1 identical over 8 bases. This CDR3 has 13 residues. The V gene's germline CDR1 is SNHLY and CDR2 FYNNEI. Trimming at V came to 4 bases and at J to 4 bases, leaving 2 bases not matched to a gene. Here the CDR3 reads CASSADRVETQYF. The DNA of the CDR3 is TGTGCCAGCAGTGCGGACAGGGTAGAGACCCAGTACTTC.

The CDR3 sequence is CASSLARGQYGYTF. Written as DNA, the CDR3 is TGTGCCAGCAGCTTAGCCCGCGGACAGTATGGCTACACCTTC. The chain carries TRBV7-2 and TRBJ1-2; possibly TRBD1 for D (6 bases). V was trimmed by 0 bases and J by 5 bases, leaving 10 bases between them. CDR1 is SGHTA, CDR2 FQGNSA, per germline. The CDR3 totals 14 residues.

This clone was counted once. The chain uses TRBV18 and TRBJ2-5; 10 bases match TRBD2. Trimming at V came to 1 base and at J to 5 bases, leaving 16 bases not matched to a gene. The CDR3 is made up of 19 amino acids. Germline V gene sequence: CDR1 KGHSH, CDR2 LQKENI. The CDR3 sequence: CASSPRRLAGEGWLETQYF. The CDR3 DNA reads TGTGCCAGCTCACCACGGAGGCTAGCGGGAGAGGGTTGGTTGGAGACCCAGTACTTC.

The V call is TRBV29-1, the J call TRBJ1-1, with D unclear. Trimming left V 4 bases short and J 8 bases short, with 11 bases between. Germline loops: CDR1 SQVTM, CDR2 ANQGSEA. The length of the CDR3 is 11 residues. CDR3 sequence (DNA): TGCAGCGTTGTTTTGAGCGAGGAAGCTTTCTTT. Translation: CSVVLSEEAFF.

Details on this clone: The same CDR3 arises from other DNA sequences in this sample as well. The chain carries TRBV18 and TRBJ1-2; weak D call: TRBD1 (6 bases). The CDR3 has 15 residues. The V end lost 3 bases, the J end lost 4 bases, and 15 bases lay between the germline ends. Germline CDR1 and CDR2: KGHSH and LQKENI. In nucleotides, the CDR3 is TGTGCCAGCTCACCGGACAGCGAAGCCAGCTATGGCTACACCTTC. Protein product: CASSPDSEASYGYTF.

The rearrangement links TRBV13 to TRBJ2-5, with a tentative D call TRBD1 (5 bases). The CDR3 spans 13 residues. V was trimmed by 5 bases and J by 7 bases, leaving 14 bases between them. Germline V CDR1 and CDR2: PRHDT, FYEKMQ (reference sequence). CDR3 nucleotides: TGTGCCAGCAGCGGACAACCTCCGGCGACCCAGTACTTC. This translates into CASSGQPPATQYF.

Here the CDR3 reads CASGRWTSIGNEQFF. The CDR3 nucleotides read TGTGCCAGCGGACGATGGACTAGTATTGGCAATGAGCAGTTCTTC. The chain couples TRBV6-5 to TRBJ2-1, with 7 bases identical to TRBD2. V shed 8 bases, J shed 6 bases, and the junction held 13 bases outside the gene matches. CDR3 length equals 15 residues. The V gene's germline CDR1 is MNHEY and CDR2 SVGAGI.

This chain links TRBV21-1 with TRBJ2-2; the DNA was not used to check the table's D call, TRBD1. TRBV21-1 is annotated as a pseudogene. The CDR3 totals 15 residues. CDR3 in DNA: TGTGCCAGCAGCAAGCAGACAGGGGTCACCGGGGAGCTGTTTTTT. Encoded protein: CASSKQTGVTGELFF.

This sequence joins TRBV7-9 and TRBJ2-1, with 9 bases fitting TRBD2. This CDR3 contains 15 residues. Germline V gene data show CDR1 as SEHNR and CDR2 as FQNEAQ (reference sequence). The V gene end was trimmed by 4 bases and the J gene end by 4 bases; junction bases not matched to a gene: 5. The CDR3 nucleotides read TGTGCCAGCAGCTCCCCGGCGGGAGGGTACAATGAGCAGTTCTTC. Its translation is CASSSPAGGYNEQFF.

The rearrangement links TRBV15 to TRBJ1-5; TRBD1 is a possible D gene (5 bases). Trimming removed 0 bases at V and 3 bases at J, with 12 bases between. CDR3 length: 16 residues. Germline-derived CDR1 and CDR2 are LNHNV and YYDKDF (reference sequence). CDR3 DNA sequence: TGTGCCACCAGCAGAGATCTACCGACAGACAATCAGCCCCAGCATTTT. This translates into CATSRDLPTDNQPQHF.

V gene TRBV19 combines with J gene TRBJ2-1; D remains ambiguous. Germline loops: CDR1 LNHDA, CDR2 SQIVND (reference sequence). The ends were cut back, 3 bases at V and 7 bases at J, with 16 bases in the middle. The CDR3 runs to 15 residues. CDR3: CASSIQRGEENEQFF. DNA of the CDR3: TGTGCCAGTAGTATCCAGCGAGGAGAAGAGAATGAGCAGTTCTTC.